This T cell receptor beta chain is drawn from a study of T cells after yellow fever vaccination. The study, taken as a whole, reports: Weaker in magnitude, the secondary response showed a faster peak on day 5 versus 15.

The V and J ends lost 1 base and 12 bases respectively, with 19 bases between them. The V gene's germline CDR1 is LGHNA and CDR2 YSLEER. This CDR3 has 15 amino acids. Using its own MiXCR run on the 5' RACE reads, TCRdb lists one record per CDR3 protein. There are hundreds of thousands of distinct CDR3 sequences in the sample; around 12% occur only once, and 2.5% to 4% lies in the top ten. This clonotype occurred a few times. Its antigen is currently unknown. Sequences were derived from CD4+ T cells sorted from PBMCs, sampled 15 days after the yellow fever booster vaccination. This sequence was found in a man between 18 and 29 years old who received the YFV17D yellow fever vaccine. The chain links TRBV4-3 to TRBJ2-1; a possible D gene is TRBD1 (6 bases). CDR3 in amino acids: CASSQVRWGQDAQFF. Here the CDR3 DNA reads TGCGCCAGCAGCCAAGTACGCTGGGGGCAAGACGCGCAGTTCTTC.